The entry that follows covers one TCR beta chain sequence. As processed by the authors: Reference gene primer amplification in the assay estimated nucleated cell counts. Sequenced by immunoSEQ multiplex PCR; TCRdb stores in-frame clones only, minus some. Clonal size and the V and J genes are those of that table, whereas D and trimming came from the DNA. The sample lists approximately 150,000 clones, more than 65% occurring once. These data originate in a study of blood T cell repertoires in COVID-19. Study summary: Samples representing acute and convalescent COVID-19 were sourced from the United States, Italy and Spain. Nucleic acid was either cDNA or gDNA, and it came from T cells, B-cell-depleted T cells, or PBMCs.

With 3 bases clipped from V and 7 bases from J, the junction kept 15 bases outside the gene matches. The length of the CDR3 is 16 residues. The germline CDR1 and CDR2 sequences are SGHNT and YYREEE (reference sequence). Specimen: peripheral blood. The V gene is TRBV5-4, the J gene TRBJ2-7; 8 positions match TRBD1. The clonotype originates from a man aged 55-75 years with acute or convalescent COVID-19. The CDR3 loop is CASSSGASGGSGEQYF. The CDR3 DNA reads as TGTGCCAGCAGCTCCGGGGCCTCAGGGGGCTCCGGGGAGCAGTACTTC.